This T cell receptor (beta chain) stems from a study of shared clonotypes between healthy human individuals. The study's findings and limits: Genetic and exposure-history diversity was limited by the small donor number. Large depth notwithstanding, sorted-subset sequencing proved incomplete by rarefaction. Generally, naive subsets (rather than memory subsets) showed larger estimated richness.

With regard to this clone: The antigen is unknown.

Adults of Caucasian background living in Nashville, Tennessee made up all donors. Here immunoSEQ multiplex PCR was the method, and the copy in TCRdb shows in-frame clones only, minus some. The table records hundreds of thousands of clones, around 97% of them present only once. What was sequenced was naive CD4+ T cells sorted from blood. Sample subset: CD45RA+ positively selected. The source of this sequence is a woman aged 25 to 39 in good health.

The CDR3 region is CARKRSRGSGRSHEQYF. Here the CDR3 DNA reads TGTGCCAGAAAAAGGTCCAGGGGATCCGGTCGGTCGCACGAGCAGTACTTC. The chain combines TRBV5-3 with TRBJ2-7, with D perhaps TRBD1 (6 bases). Being an ORF, TRBV5-3 has a function that is uncertain. Trimming removed 6 bases at V and 5 bases at J, with 27 bases between. This CDR3 contains 17 residues.